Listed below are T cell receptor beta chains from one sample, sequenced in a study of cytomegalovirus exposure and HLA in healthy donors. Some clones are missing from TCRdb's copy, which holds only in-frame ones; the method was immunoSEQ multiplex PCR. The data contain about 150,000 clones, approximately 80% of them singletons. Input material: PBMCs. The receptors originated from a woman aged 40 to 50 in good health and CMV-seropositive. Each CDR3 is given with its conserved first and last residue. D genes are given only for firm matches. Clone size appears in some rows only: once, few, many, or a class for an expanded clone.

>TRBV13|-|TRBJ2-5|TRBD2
CASSLGTSGSETQYF
TGTGCCAGCAGCTTAGGAACTAGCGGGAGTGAGACCCAGTACTTC
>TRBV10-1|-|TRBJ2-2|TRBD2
CASSPGGVNTGELFF
TGCGCCAGCAGTCCCGGGGGGGTCAACACCGGGGAGCTGTTTTTT
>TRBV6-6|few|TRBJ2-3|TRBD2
CATTRVAGEDTQYF
TGTGCCACCACCCGGGTAGCGGGAGAAGATACGCAGTATTTT
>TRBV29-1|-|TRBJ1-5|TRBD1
CSVRDRGVGGSNQPQHF
TGCAGCGTAAGGGACAGAGGCGTGGGAGGTAGCAATCAGCCCCAGCATTTT
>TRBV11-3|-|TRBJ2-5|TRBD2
CASSLDRREGRETQYF
TGTGCCAGCAGCTTAGACCGTCGGGAGGGCCGGGAGACCCAGTACTTC
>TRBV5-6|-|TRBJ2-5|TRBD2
CASSFRGGETQYF
TGTGCCAGCAGCTTTCGGGGGGGGGAGACCCAGTACTTC
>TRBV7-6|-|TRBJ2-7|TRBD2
CASSPLDRQGLSGRLPYEQYF
TGTGCCTCCTCCCCCCTCGACCGCCAGGGCCTTAGCGGGAGACTCCCCTACGAGCAGTACTTC
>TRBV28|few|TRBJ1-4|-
CASRYQGDGEKLFF
TGTGCCAGCCGCTACCAGGGCGATGGCGAAAAACTGTTTTTT
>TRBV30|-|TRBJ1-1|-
CAWSLGGYENTEAFF
TGTGCCTGGAGCCTCGGAGGCTATGAGAACACTGAAGCTTTCTTT
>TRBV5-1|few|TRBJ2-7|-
CASSLVKGASYEQYF
TGCGCCAGCAGCTTGGTAAAGGGAGCCTCCTACGAGCAGTACTTC
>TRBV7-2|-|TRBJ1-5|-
CASSPVRGGISNQPQHF
TGTGCCAGCAGCCCCGTACGGGGGGGAATAAGCAATCAGCCCCAGCATTTT
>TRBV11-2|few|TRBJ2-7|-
CASSFPVENEQYF
TGTGCCAGCAGCTTCCCCGTAGAGAACGAGCAGTACTTC
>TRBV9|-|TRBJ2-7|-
CASSESQGTYEQYF
TGTGCCAGCAGCGAGAGTCAGGGAACCTACGAGCAGTACTTC
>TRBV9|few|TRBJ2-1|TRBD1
CASSGTGGSYNEQFF
TGTGCCAGCAGCGGTACAGGGGGTTCCTACAATGAGCAGTTCTTC
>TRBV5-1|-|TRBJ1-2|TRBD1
CASSLGGDRVYGYTF
TGCGCCAGCAGCTTGGGAGGGGACAGGGTCTATGGCTACACCTTC
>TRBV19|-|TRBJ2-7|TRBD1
CASSIEGQGYEQYF
TGTGCCAGTAGTATCGAGGGACAGGGATACGAGCAGTACTTC
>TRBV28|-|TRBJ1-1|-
CASSYGTEAFF
TGTGCCAGCAGTTACGGTACTGAAGCTTTCTTT
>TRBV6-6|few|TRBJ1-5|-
CASNSWYSNQPQHF
TGTGCCAGCAACTCGTGGTATAGCAATCAGCCCCAGCATTTT
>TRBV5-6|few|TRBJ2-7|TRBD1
CASSRITGGRNEQYF
TGTGCCAGCAGCCGAATCACAGGGGGTAGGAACGAGCAGTACTTC
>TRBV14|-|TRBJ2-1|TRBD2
CASSQRLAGGYNEQFF
TGTGCCAGCAGCCAACGCCTAGCGGGAGGGTACAATGAGCAGTTCTTC
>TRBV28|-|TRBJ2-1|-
CASSFRNSYNEQFF
TGTGCCAGCAGCTTCAGGAACTCCTACAATGAGCAGTTCTTC
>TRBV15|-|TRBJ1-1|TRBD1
CATSRDWQGGGNTEAFF
TGTGCCACCAGCAGAGATTGGCAGGGGGGCGGGAACACTGAAGCTTTCTTT
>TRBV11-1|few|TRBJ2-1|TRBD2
CASSLLAGGDNEQFF
TGTGCCAGCAGCTTACTAGCGGGAGGGGACAATGAGCAGTTCTTC
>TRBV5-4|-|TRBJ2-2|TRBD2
CASSPTLLAGRTGELFF
TGTGCCAGCAGCCCAACCTTACTAGCGGGAAGGACCGGGGAGCTGTTTTTT
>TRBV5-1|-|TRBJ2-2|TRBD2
CASSLGPGGAGELFF
TGCGCCAGCAGCTTGGGCCCGGGGGGAGCCGGGGAGCTGTTTTTT
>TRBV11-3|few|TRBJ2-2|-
CASSLVAGGTGELFF
TGTGCCAGCAGCTTAGTGGCCGGGGGCACCGGGGAGCTGTTTTTT